A single sample is the source of the 16 T cell receptor beta chains below, sequenced in a study of blood T cell repertoires in COVID-19. Assay: immunoSEQ multiplex PCR; the TCRdb copy retains only in-frame clones and omits some. Counted here are 150,000 to 200,000 clones, around nine tenths occurring once; the ten biggest clones make up roughly 0.85%. Sequences were obtained from peripheral blood. Receptors were obtained from a young woman who had recovered from COVID-19.

The rearrangement uses TRBV6-2 or TRBV6-3 and TRBJ2-1; the match to TRBD2 covers 11 bases. Germline V gene sequence: CDR1 MNHEY, CDR2 SVGEGT. Losses at the gene ends were 5 bases for V and 0 bases for J; bases not matched to a gene: 9. The CDR3 is made up of 18 amino acids. The DNA of the CDR3 is TGTGCCAGCAGTCCCCGGGGACTAGCGGTTTACTCCTACAATGAGCAGTTCTTC. Translating gives CASSPRGLAVYSYNEQFF.

The V call is TRBV14, the J call TRBJ1-2; 7 nucleotides agree with TRBD1. The CDR3 spans 13 residues. The J segment lost 4 bases and the V segment lost 4 bases, leaving 3 bases of the junction unmatched. CDR1 and CDR2 from the germline V gene are SGHDN and FVKESK. The CDR3 DNA reads as TGTGCCAGCAGCCCCGACAGGGTCTATGGCTACACCTTC. Translated: CASSPDRVYGYTF. Based on the CDR3 plus reference TRBV14 and TRBJ1-2, the full variable domain is EAGVTQFPSHSVIEKGQTVTLRCDPISGHDNLYWYRRVMGKEIKFLLHFVKESKQDESGMPNNRFLAERTGGTYSTLKVQPAELEDSGVYFCASSPDRVYGYTFGSGTRLTVV.

The chain uses TRBV14 and TRBJ1-1; TRBD1 is a possible D gene (5 bases). V lost 5 bases, J lost 1 base, and 8 bases lay in between. CDR1 and CDR2 (germline): SGHDN, FVKESK. This CDR3 contains 13 residues. The CDR3 spells CASSSQGNTEAFF. The DNA of the CDR3 is TGTGCCAGCAGCTCGCAGGGGAACACTGAAGCTTTCTTT. Based on the CDR3 plus reference TRBV14 and TRBJ1-1, the full variable domain is EAGVTQFPSHSVIEKGQTVTLRCDPISGHDNLYWYRRVMGKEIKFLLHFVKESKQDESGMPNNRFLAERTGGTYSTLKVQPAELEDSGVYFCASSSQGNTEAFFGQGTRLTVV.

The V call is TRBV5-1, the J call TRBJ2-2, with D uncertain. The CDR3 runs 16 residues. Trimming took 2 bases from V and 3 from J, leaving 14 bases between them. From germline, CDR1 is SGHRS and CDR2 YFSETQ. CDR3 DNA: TGCGCCAGCAGCTTCTTAGCCGGATCCTACACCGGGGAGCTGTTTTTT. Protein sequence: CASSFLAGSYTGELFF. Filled out from reference TRBV5-1 and TRBJ2-2, the complete variable domain reads KAGVTQTPRYLIKTRGQQVTLSCSPISGHRSVSWYQQTPGQGLQFLFEYFSETQRNKGNFPGRFSGRQFSNSRSEMNVSTLELGDSALYLCASSFLAGSYTGELFFGEGSRLTVL.

The J gene is TRBJ1-2, the V gene TRBV9; 9 bases match TRBD1. Trimming removed 2 bases from V and 6 bases from J; junction bases left unmatched: 2. This CDR3 comprises 13 residues. Germline CDR1 and CDR2: SGDLS and YYNGEE. CDR3 amino acids: CASSVRTGDGYTF. CDR3 bases: TGTGCCAGCAGCGTTAGGACAGGGGATGGCTACACCTTC.

This clone occurred once. The J gene is TRBJ2-1, the V gene TRBV24-1; 11 bases fit TRBD1. Germline V gene data show CDR1 as KGHDR and CDR2 as SFDVKD. This CDR3 comprises 16 residues. Losses at the gene ends were 5 bases for V and 4 bases for J; bases not matched to a gene: 6. The CDR3 reads CATSAPDRGRYNEQFF. The CDR3 nucleotides are TGTGCCACCAGTGCCCCGGACAGGGGGCGGTACAATGAGCAGTTCTTC.

This chain connects TRBV4-1 to TRBJ2-3; 9 nucleotides line up with TRBD1. The CDR3 is made up of 17 amino acids. Germline V gene data show CDR1 as MGHRA and CDR2 as YSYEKL. The junction had 10 bases not matched to a gene; V was cut back by 6 bases and J by 0 bases. CDR3 sequence: CASRIIPGTGSTDTQYF. CDR3 in DNA: TGCGCCAGCAGGATCATACCCGGGACAGGGAGCACAGATACGCAGTATTTT.

V gene TRBV19 combines with J gene TRBJ1-1, with 7 bases matching TRBD1. V lost 9 bases to trimming and J lost 1 base; unmatched junction nucleotides: 2. CDR1 LNHDA and CDR2 SQIVND come from the germline V gene (reference sequence). The CDR3 sequence is 12 residues long. In nucleotides, the CDR3 is TGTGCCAGCGACAGGGCGAACACTGAAGCTTTCTTT. This encodes CASDRANTEAFF. Full variable domain (remainder filled in from reference TRBV19 and TRBJ1-1): DGGITQSPKYLFRKEGQNVTLSCEQNLNHDAMYWYRQDPGQGLRLIYYSQIVNDFQKGDIAEGYSVSREKKESFPLTVTSAQKNPTAFYLCASDRANTEAFFGQGTRLTVV.

The chain combines TRBV7-2 with TRBJ1-5, with 7 nucleotides matching TRBD1. Germline V gene sequence: CDR1 SGHTA, CDR2 FQGNSA. J was trimmed by 5 bases and V by 4 bases; bases with no gene match: 20. This CDR3 comprises 19 residues. The CDR3 DNA reads as TGTGCCAGCAGCTACTCGCGGCCGGGACAGCCTAGCAGAGATCAGCCCCAGCATTTT. Its translation: CASSYSRPGQPSRDQPQHF. The variable domain in full, completed from reference TRBV7-2 and TRBJ1-5, reads GAGVSQSPSNKVTEKGKDVELRCDPISGHTALYWYRQSLGQGLEFLIYFQGNSAPDKSGLPSDRFSAERTGGSVSTLTIQRTQQEDSAVYLCASSYSRPGQPSRDQPQHFGDGTRLSIL.

The rearrangement uses TRBV9 and TRBJ2-3, with D uncertain. V gave up 0 bases and J gave up 5 bases, with 10 bases separating them. The CDR3 is made up of 14 amino acids. The germline CDR1 and CDR2 sequences are SGDLS and YYNGEE. In DNA form, the CDR3 reads TGTGCCAGCAGCGTAGATCGAACGGTAGATACGCAGTATTTT. Translation: CASSVDRTVDTQYF.

The chain combines TRBV6-5 with TRBJ2-1; 7 positions match TRBD1. The germline CDR1 and CDR2 sequences are MNHEY and SVGAGI. The CDR3 totals 15 residues. J gave up 2 bases and V 0 bases, and 1 base lay outside the gene matches. CDR3 amino acids: CASSYSGQAYNEQFF. CDR3 nucleotides: TGTGCCAGCAGTTACTCTGGACAGGCCTACAATGAGCAGTTCTTC.

J is TRBJ1-6 and V is TRBV18, with 7 bases lining up with TRBD1. Germline V lookup: CDR1 KGHSH, CDR2 LQKENI. The CDR3 has 14 amino acids. V was clipped by 5 bases and J by 7 bases; unmatched bases: 5. The chain's CDR3 is CASSTTGVNSPLHF. CDR3 in DNA: TGTGCCAGCTCAACCACAGGGGTCAATTCACCCCTCCACTTT.

The genes are TRBV11-2 and TRBJ2-2, with D maybe TRBD2 (6 bases). Germline CDR1 is SGHAT and CDR2 is FQNNGV. The CDR3 has 14 residues. The V end lost 6 bases, the J end lost 6 bases, and 14 bases lay between the germline ends. The CDR3 DNA reads as TGTGCCAGCAGGAATCCCGGGGGATCCGGGGAGCTGTTTTTT. Translation: CASRNPGGSGELFF.

The chain recombines TRBV7-3 with TRBJ1-4; D remains unclear. Germline values: CDR1 SGHTA, CDR2 FQGTGA. This CDR3 contains 15 residues. V gave up 2 bases and J gave up 4 bases, with 11 bases separating them. The CDR3 region has the DNA TGTGCCAGCAGCTTAGAGGGCAGACATAATGAAAAACTGTTTTTT. Translated, it gives CASSLEGRHNEKLFF.

The rearrangement links TRBV6-1 to TRBJ1-2, with D unresolved. From germline, CDR1 is MNHNS and CDR2 SASEGT. The CDR3 has 15 amino acids. Trimming cost V 3 bases and J 0 bases, with 11 bases left between them. CDR3 residues: CASSESRGANYGYTF. CDR3 coding DNA: TGTGCCAGCAGTGAGTCTCGAGGTGCTAACTATGGCTACACCTTC.

Only one count was recorded for this clone. The chain links TRBV5-4 to TRBJ2-5; 7 bases fit TRBD1. The CDR3 runs to 15 residues. J gave up 5 bases and V 3 bases, and 10 bases lay outside the gene matches. Germline loops: CDR1 SGHNT, CDR2 YYREEE (reference sequence). The CDR3 reads CASSSRDRQRETQYF. The CDR3 region has the DNA TGTGCCAGCAGCTCCCGGGACAGACAAAGGGAGACCCAGTACTTC.